One sample yielded the 18 T cell receptor beta chains listed below, sequenced in a study of blood T cell repertoires in COVID-19. TCRdb's copy holds only in-frame clones and misses some; the assay was immunoSEQ multiplex PCR. This sample has fewer than 95,000 clones; more than 80% occur once, and the top ten carry approximately 14%. Specimen: peripheral blood. Source of these receptors: a human donor in a cohort sampled during active COVID-19.

The genes are TRBV3-1 (or the pseudogene TRBV3-2) and TRBJ1-3, with unresolved D. The CDR3 is made up of 15 amino acids. The germline CDR1 and CDR2 sequences are LGHDT and YNNKEL (reference sequence). V was cut by 0 bases and J by 2 bases, with 8 bases left in between. The DNA for the CDR3 is TGTGCCAGCAGCCAAGACCGGGTAACTGGAAACACCATATATTTT. Translated, it gives CASSQDRVTGNTIYF.

Here the CDR3 DNA reads TGTGCCAGCAGAACCCGAGGTCAGGGGGTTGACGAGCAGTACTTC. It yields the protein CASRTRGQGVDEQYF. This chain connects TRBV27 to TRBJ2-7, with 7 bases identical to TRBD1. Germline CDR1 is MNHEY and CDR2 is SMNVEV (reference sequence). J was trimmed by 5 bases and V by 6 bases; bases with no gene match: 13. The CDR3 is 15 amino acids.

This chain links TRBV6-1 with TRBJ1-4, with 9 bases lining up with TRBD1. CDR1 MNHNS and CDR2 SASEGT come from the germline V gene. The CDR3 loop spans 15 amino acids. V was clipped by 1 base and J by 6 bases; unmatched bases: 3. The CDR3 sequence is CASSEGGTGHEKLFF. The CDR3 DNA reads as TGTGCCAGCAGTGAAGGGGGGACAGGGCATGAAAAACTGTTTTTT.

This clone was seen more than once but under ten times. V and J are TRBV29-1 and TRBJ1-3, with TRBD1 as a possible D gene (6 bases). The CDR3 consists of 15 residues. The V gene's germline CDR1 is SQVTM and CDR2 ANQGSEA. The V end lost 5 bases, the J end lost 0 bases, and 14 bases lay between the germline ends. CDR3 amino acids: CSVLFPGDSGNTIYF. CDR3 nucleotides: TGCAGCGTTCTTTTCCCAGGGGACTCTGGAAACACCATATATTTT.

The chain joins TRBV10-3 to TRBJ1-3; the D gene is possibly TRBD1 (6 bases). This CDR3 is 14 amino acids long. Looked up from germline, CDR1 is ENHRY and CDR2 is SYGVKD. V was trimmed by 10 bases and J by 4 bases, leaving 17 bases between them. The CDR3 region is CATNPAGVGNTIYF. CDR3 coding DNA: TGTGCCACAAATCCCGCAGGGGTCGGAAACACCATATATTTT.

The gene calls are TRBV6-5 and TRBJ1-4, with a tentative D call TRBD1 (5 bases). Trimming took off 2 bases at V and 8 bases at J, with 15 bases between the two ends. The CDR3 spans 15 residues. Germline CDR1 MNHEY, CDR2 SVGAGI. CDR3 residues: CASSYDAGGGEKLFF. For the CDR3, the DNA is TGTGCCAGCAGTTACGATGCAGGTGGGGGGGAAAAACTGTTTTTT.

The rearrangement uses TRBV4-1 and TRBJ2-3; 14 positions agree with TRBD2. The junction had 12 bases not matched to a gene; V was cut back by 0 bases and J by 10 bases. CDR3 length: 18 amino acids. Germline V gives CDR1 MGHRA, CDR2 YSYEKL. The CDR3 region has the DNA TGCGCCAGCAGCCAAGAAGCGACTAGCGGGGGGGCTCTGGTCCCGCAGTATTTT. The encoded protein is CASSQEATSGGALVPQYF.

The rearrangement joins TRBV7-2 to TRBJ2-3, with 11 bases aligning to TRBD2. Trimming took 5 bases from V and 2 from J; bases not matched to a gene: 6. This CDR3 is 16 amino acids long. Germline V gives CDR1 SGHTA, CDR2 FQGNSA. The chain's CDR3 is CASSTGSGGATDTQYF. CDR3 nucleotides: TGTGCCAGCAGCACCGGTAGCGGGGGGGCCACAGATACGCAGTATTTT.

The chain is built from TRBV7-2 and TRBJ1-5, with a tentative D call TRBD1 (5 bases). Germline assignment: CDR1 SGHTA and CDR2 FQGNSA. The CDR3 length is 15 residues. V lost 7 bases and J 3 bases, leaving 16 bases between the germline ends. CDR3 DNA sequence: TGTGCCAGCATCATTCGTCCGGGACTCAATCAGCCCCAGCATTTT. Translating it yields CASIIRPGLNQPQHF.

This chain uses TRBV7-3 with TRBJ1-1; possibly TRBD1 for D (6 bases). V gave up 4 bases and J gave up 6 bases, with 15 bases separating them. Germline CDR1 reads SGHTA; CDR2 reads FQGTGA. CDR3 size: 14 residues. The DNA of the CDR3 is TGTGCCAGCAGCTCCCAAGGGGGATTTTCTGAAGCTTTCTTT. It yields the protein CASSSQGGFSEAFF.

The rearrangement links TRBV10-3 to TRBJ2-7; 7 bases fit TRBD1. The CDR3 has 15 residues. V shed 6 bases, J shed 0 bases, and the junction held 8 bases outside the gene matches. CDR1 ENHRY and CDR2 SYGVKD come from the germline V gene. Here the CDR3 reads CAISTGALSSYEQYF. Here the CDR3 DNA reads TGTGCCATCAGCACAGGGGCGTTGAGCTCCTACGAGCAGTACTTC.

The chain joins TRBV3-1 (or the pseudogene TRBV3-2) to TRBJ2-1; tentative D call: TRBD2 (7 bases). Germline V CDR1 and CDR2: LGHDT, YNNKEL (reference sequence). The CDR3 contains 13 residues. The V end was cut by 6 bases, the J end by 7 bases, with 13 bases between. DNA for the CDR3: TGTGCCAGCAGTAGAAGGGGGGGTAATGAGCAGTTCTTC. It codes for CASSRRGGNEQFF.

The chain employs TRBV20-1 and TRBJ2-7; D is perhaps TRBD1 (5 bases). Germline values: CDR1 DFQATT, CDR2 SNEGSKA (reference sequence). The CDR3 sequence is 14 residues long. Deletions cut 3 bases from V and 0 bases from J, with 12 bases between. CDR3 DNA: TGCAGTGCTAGTCAGGGCTCGGGCTCCTACGAGCAGTACTTC. Translating it yields CSASQGSGSYEQYF.

The chain joins TRBV7-3 to TRBJ2-1; 10 bases match TRBD2. CDR1 and CDR2 (germline): SGHTA, FQGTGA. The CDR3 runs 15 residues. The ends lost 4 bases at V and 3 bases at J; junction bases unmatched: 3. This chain's CDR3 is CASSSSSGGYNEQFF. CDR3 sequence (DNA): TGTGCCAGCAGCTCGTCTAGCGGGGGCTACAATGAGCAGTTCTTC.

V usage is TRBV19 and J usage is TRBJ2-3; D may be TRBD2 (7 bases). The CDR3 is 14 amino acids. V was pared by 8 bases and J by 5 bases, with 17 bases between. CDR1 LNHDA and CDR2 SQIVND come from the germline V gene (reference sequence). CDR3 region: CASGFGGRIDTQYF. CDR3 coding DNA: TGTGCCAGTGGGTTCGGGGGGCGTATAGATACGCAGTATTTT. Full variable domain (outside the CDR3, taken from reference TRBV19 and TRBJ2-3): DGGITQSPKYLFRKEGQNVTLSCEQNLNHDAMYWYRQDPGQGLRLIYYSQIVNDFQKGDIAEGYSVSREKKESFPLTVTSAQKNPTAFYLCASGFGGRIDTQYFGPGTRLTVL.

This clone has only a few counts. The chain combines TRBV10-2 with TRBJ2-3, with 11 bases matching TRBD2. Trimming removed 6 bases from V and 0 bases from J; junction bases left unmatched: 14. The CDR3 contains 19 residues. Germline CDR1 reads WSHSY; CDR2 reads SAAADI. CDR3 in amino acids: CASRNERGLAEASTDTQYF. DNA for the CDR3: TGCGCCAGCAGGAATGAAAGGGGACTAGCGGAGGCGAGCACAGATACGCAGTATTTT.

V gene TRBV2 combines with J gene TRBJ2-2, with TRBD1 matching over 8 bases. This CDR3 is 15 amino acids long. The trim removed 6 bases at V and 7 bases at J, leaving 10 bases unmatched. Germline CDR1 and CDR2: SNHLY and FYNNEI. The CDR3 spells CASSGDRGSGGELFF. In nucleotides, the CDR3 is TGTGCCAGCAGCGGCGACAGGGGAAGCGGCGGGGAGCTGTTTTTT. Full variable domain (remainder filled in from reference TRBV2 and TRBJ2-2): EPEVTQTPSHQVTQMGQEVILRCVPISNHLYFYWYRQILGQKVEFLVSFYNNEISEKSEIFDDQFSVERPDGSNFTLKIRSTKLEDSAMYFCASSGDRGSGGELFFGEGSRLTVL.

The chain joins TRBV7-6 to TRBJ2-5, with a weak D call TRBD1 (5 bases). V lost 5 bases and J 1 base, leaving 11 bases between the germline ends. The germline V gene has CDR1 SGHVS and CDR2 FNYEAQ. The CDR3 extends over 14 amino acids. DNA of the CDR3: TGTGCCAGCAGCCCCCCAGGGCTCCAAGAGACCCAGTACTTC. This codes for CASSPPGLQETQYF.